Following are 22 T cell receptor beta chains from one sample sequenced in a study of control samples from healthy donors and cancer patients. TCRdb's copy holds only in-frame clones and misses some; the assay was immunoSEQ multiplex PCR. The profile shows 150,000 to 200,000 clones, roughly 91% of them singletons. The sample taken for sequencing was blood. Every receptor here comes from a young woman in good health.

The J gene is TRBJ2-3, the V gene TRBV9; no firm D call. The CDR3 has 13 residues. Per germline, CDR1 SGDLS and CDR2 YYNGEE. The V end was cut by 1 base, the J end by 1 base, with 4 bases between. The CDR3 region has the DNA TGTGCCAGCAGCGTAACGGGCACAGATACGCAGTATTTT. It codes for CASSVTGTDTQYF.

This sequence joins TRBV30 and TRBJ2-7, with a tentative D call TRBD1 (6 bases). V gave up 3 bases and J gave up 5 bases, with 8 bases separating them. There are 11 residues in the CDR3. CDR1 is GTSNPN and CDR2 is SVGIG in the germline V gene (reference sequence). The CDR3 sequence: CAWRGADEQYF. For the CDR3, the DNA is TGTGCCTGGAGGGGGGCGGACGAGCAGTACTTC. Full variable domain (outside the CDR3, taken from reference TRBV30 and TRBJ2-7): SQTIHQWPATLVQPVGSPLSLECTVEGTSNPNLYWYRQAAGRGLQLLFYSVGIGQISSEVPQNLSASRPQDRQFILSSKKLLLSDSGFYLCAWRGADEQYFGPGTRLTVT.

The chain couples TRBV2 to TRBJ2-5; D is perhaps TRBD1 (6 bases). The CDR3 contains 13 residues. CDR1 SNHLY and CDR2 FYNNEI come from the germline V gene. V gave up 2 bases and J gave up 5 bases, with 9 bases separating them. CDR3 amino acids: CASSERRGETQYF. CDR3 coding DNA: TGTGCCAGCAGTGAACGCAGGGGCGAGACCCAGTACTTC.

The chain recombines TRBV7-2 with TRBJ1-1; TRBD1 agrees at 8 bases. The J segment lost 0 bases and the V segment lost 5 bases, leaving 5 bases of the junction unmatched. CDR1 and CDR2 (germline): SGHTA, FQGNSA. CDR3 length: 15 residues. The CDR3 nucleotides are TGTGCCAGCAGCCAACGGACAGGGATGAACACTGAAGCTTTCTTT. Its translation: CASSQRTGMNTEAFF.

The rearrangement joins TRBV27 to TRBJ2-7; 11 nucleotides align to TRBD1. Germline values: CDR1 MNHEY, CDR2 SMNVEV (reference sequence). The V gene end was trimmed by 5 bases and the J gene end by 5 bases; junction bases not matched to a gene: 11. There are 16 residues in the CDR3. The CDR3: CASSRGSGTGGDEQYF. The CDR3 nucleotides are TGTGCCAGCAGTCGAGGATCAGGGACAGGGGGTGACGAGCAGTACTTC.

The J gene is TRBJ1-1, the V gene TRBV29-1; D might be TRBD1 (5 bases). The V and J ends lost 2 bases and 7 bases respectively, with 8 bases between them. CDR3 length equals 11 residues. CDR1 is SQVTM and CDR2 is ANQGSEA in the germline V gene. DNA of the CDR3: TGCAGCGTTGAACAGGGTAATGAAGCTTTCTTT. It codes for CSVEQGNEAFF.

CDR3: CASSLPDRLGGYTF. The CDR3 DNA sequence: TGTGCCAGCAGCTTACCGGACAGGTTGGGTGGCTACACCTTC. The V call is TRBV7-9, the J call TRBJ1-2, with TRBD1 matching 7 bases. Germline V CDR1 and CDR2: SEHNR, FQNEAQ (reference sequence). CDR3 length: 14 amino acids. V was clipped by 2 bases and J by 7 bases; unmatched bases: 7. The variable domain in full, completed from reference TRBV7-9 and TRBJ1-2, reads DTGVSQNPRHKITKRGQNVTFRCDPISEHNRLYWYRQTLGQGPEFLTYFQNEAQLEKSRLLSDRFSAERPKGSFSTLEIQRTEQGDSAMYLCASSLPDRLGGYTFGSGTRLTVV.

Note on this clone: Other DNA sequences within the sample encode an identical CDR3. The V gene is TRBV5-1, the J gene TRBJ2-2; 7 positions agree with TRBD1. The CDR3 has 14 residues. CDR1 and CDR2 from the germline V gene are SGHRS and YFSETQ. V dropped 1 base and J dropped 3; count of bases not matched to a gene: 0. The CDR3: CASSLTGDTGELFF. CDR3 sequence (DNA): TGCGCCAGCAGCTTGACAGGGGACACCGGGGAGCTGTTTTTT.

This clone was found a few times. The V and J genes are TRBV7-2 and TRBJ2-2, with 13 bases fitting TRBD2. Germline V gives CDR1 SGHTA, CDR2 FQGNSA. V lost 6 bases and J lost 1; bases outside the gene matches: 5. CDR3 length: 17 residues. This CDR3 reads CASRTGLAGRNTGELFF. CDR3 nucleotides: TGTGCCAGCAGAACGGGACTAGCGGGGCGGAACACCGGGGAGCTGTTTTTT. Combining the CDR3 with reference TRBV7-2 and TRBJ2-2 gives the whole variable domain GAGVSQSPSNKVTEKGKDVELRCDPISGHTALYWYRQSLGQGLEFLIYFQGNSAPDKSGLPSDRFSAERTGGSVSTLTIQRTQQEDSAVYLCASRTGLAGRNTGELFFGEGSRLTVL.

The chain is built from TRBV18 and TRBJ1-6, with 7 bases identical to TRBD1. CDR1 and CDR2 from the germline V gene are KGHSH and LQKENI. The CDR3 extends over 15 amino acids. After removal of 2 bases from V and 7 bases from J, the junction contained 5 bases not matched to a gene. The CDR3 region is CASSPAGTANSPLHF. The CDR3 DNA reads as TGTGCCAGCTCACCAGCGGGGACAGCGAATTCACCCCTCCACTTT.

The V gene is TRBV28, the J gene TRBJ1-6, with D possibly TRBD1 on 6 matching bases. Trimming cost V 6 bases and J 7 bases, with 19 bases left between them. Per germline, CDR1 MDHEN and CDR2 SYDVKM. This CDR3 is built from 16 residues. The DNA of the CDR3 is TGTGCCAGCAGGAGAACCGGGACAACCACCAATTCACCCCTCCACTTT. Its protein is CASRRTGTTTNSPLHF.

The V call is TRBV5-5, the J call TRBJ1-1; D gene uncertain. CDR3 size: 14 residues. Germline CDR1 reads SGHKS; CDR2 reads YYEKEE (reference sequence). The V gene lost 0 bases and the J gene lost 3 bases, with 9 bases spanning the gap. The chain's CDR3 is CASSLGGWDTEAFF. The CDR3 bases are TGTGCCAGCAGCTTGGGAGGGTGGGACACTGAAGCTTTCTTT. The whole variable domain, remainder taken from reference TRBV5-5 and TRBJ1-1, is DAGVTQSPTHLIKTRGQQVTLRCSPISGHKSVSWYQQVLGQGPQFIFQYYEKEERGRGNFPDRFSARQFPNYSSELNVNALLLGDSALYLCASSLGGWDTEAFFGQGTRLTVV.

The gene calls are TRBV4-1 and TRBJ2-1, with 9 bases aligning to TRBD2. V was clipped by 1 base and J by 2 bases; unmatched bases: 3. The CDR3 is 16 amino acids. Germline CDR1 is MGHRA and CDR2 is YSYEKL. In DNA form, the CDR3 reads TGCGCCAGCAGCCAAGGGCGCGGGAGGGCCTACAATGAGCAGTTCTTC. Protein: CASSQGRGRAYNEQFF.

This chain connects TRBV12-5 to TRBJ1-5, with 7 bases lining up with TRBD1. With 1 base clipped from V and 6 bases from J, the junction kept 0 bases outside the gene matches. This CDR3 region has 13 residues. Germline assignment: CDR1 LGHNT and CDR2 FRNRAP. CDR3 sequence (DNA): TGTGCTAGTGGTTTGGAGGGGGCTCAGCCCCAGCATTTT. Amino acids: CASGLEGAQPQHF.

CDR3 protein: CASSIISGNTIYF. The DNA of the CDR3 is TGTGCCAGTAGTATCATCTCTGGAAACACCATATATTTT. The V call is TRBV19, the J call TRBJ1-3; D gene unclear. The V end was cut by 3 bases, the J end by 0 bases, with 3 bases between. Looked up from germline, CDR1 is LNHDA and CDR2 is SQIVND (reference sequence). The CDR3 totals 13 residues.

V usage is TRBV6-5 and J usage is TRBJ2-7; the match to TRBD1 covers 7 bases. The CDR3 runs to 14 residues. The V and J ends lost 0 bases and 3 bases, in that order; junction bases with no gene match: 2. Germline V lookup: CDR1 MNHEY, CDR2 SVGAGI. The CDR3 loop is CASSYSRDSYEQYF. The CDR3 coding sequence is TGTGCCAGCAGTTACTCGAGGGACAGCTACGAGCAGTACTTC.

This clone was seen a single time. The chain couples TRBV5-1 to TRBJ1-4; D gene unclear. Germline loops: CDR1 SGHRS, CDR2 YFSETQ. This CDR3 is built from 14 residues. V lost 5 bases and J 3 bases, leaving 11 bases between the germline ends. CDR3 amino acids: CASSLSGSNEKLFF. The CDR3 DNA reads as TGCGCCAGCAGTCTAAGTGGGTCTAATGAAAAACTGTTTTTT.

The V call is TRBV11-3, the J call TRBJ2-1; D is possibly TRBD1 (6 bases). V shed 1 base and J shed 4 bases, with 8 bases lying between them. The CDR3 covers 14 residues. Per germline, CDR1 SGHNT and CDR2 YENEEA. The CDR3, as DNA: TGTGCCAGCAGCTTAGCCCAGGGGTACAATGAGCAGTTCTTC. It yields the protein CASSLAQGYNEQFF.

The V call is TRBV5-1, the J call TRBJ2-6, with 7 bases identical to TRBD1. Germline assignment: CDR1 SGHRS and CDR2 YFSETQ. After removal of 3 bases from V and 0 bases from J, the junction contained 6 bases not matched to a gene. The CDR3 is 17 residues long. This CDR3 reads CASSYGQASSGANVLTF. CDR3 DNA: TGCGCCAGCAGCTATGGACAGGCCAGCTCTGGGGCCAACGTCCTGACTTTC.

The V gene is TRBV19, the J gene TRBJ1-5, with 9 bases matching TRBD1. This CDR3 has 16 residues. The V gene end was trimmed by 2 bases and the J gene end by 3 bases; junction bases not matched to a gene: 5. CDR1 and CDR2 (germline): LNHDA, SQIVND (reference sequence). In DNA form, the CDR3 reads TGTGCCAGTAGTATATGGGGACAGGGATACAATCAGCCCCAGCATTTT. Amino acid sequence: CASSIWGQGYNQPQHF.

The CDR3 nucleotides are TGTGCCACCAGCAGCACCGGGAACACTGAAGCTTTCTTT. Translation gives CATSSTGNTEAFF. This chain connects TRBV15 to TRBJ1-1; D call uncertain. Germline CDR1 reads LNHNV; CDR2 reads YYDKDF (reference sequence). The CDR3 is made up of 13 amino acids. V dropped 3 bases and J dropped 1 base, with 6 bases sitting between them.

The chain is built from TRBV6-2 or TRBV6-3 and TRBJ2-6, with D possibly being TRBD2 (5 bases). Germline lookup yields CDR1 MNHEY and CDR2 SVGEGT. The CDR3 has 15 residues. Trimming cost V 5 bases and J 4 bases, with 12 bases left between them. The CDR3 DNA sequence: TGTGCCAGCAGTATCCCGGGGTCAGGGGCCAACGTCCTGACTTTC. Translation: CASSIPGSGANVLTF.